The rows below give T cell receptor beta chains drawn from one sample of a study of blood T cell repertoires in COVID-19. The protocol was immunoSEQ multiplex PCR, while the TCRdb copy is restricted to in-frame clones and leaves out a portion. Among about 36,000 clones, approximately 90% were seen once, and the ten largest hold around 5%. The sequencing input was peripheral blood. The receptor source for this set is a human donor in a cohort sampled during active COVID-19. The CDR3 runs from the conserved cysteine through the conserved F or W. The order of the fields is clone size, CDR3 length, V gene, CDR3 protein. Clone size, where shown, is once, few, many, or a class for clones that have expanded.

size: NA
length: 17
V: TRBV6-2/TRBV6-3
CDR3: CASSYFSGISPSDTQYF

size: NA
length: 15
V: TRBV6-5
CDR3: CASRVGAGVGETQYF

size: NA
length: 15
V: TRBV27
CDR3: CASSSPTSGSYEQYF

size: NA
length: 15
V: TRBV6-5
CDR3: CASSIGVKGGTEAFF

size: NA
length: 15
V: TRBV27
CDR3: CASSLLGQGGAEQYF

size: NA
length: 15
V: TRBV7-6
CDR3: CASSPQAGATGELFF

size: NA
length: 14
V: TRBV10-2
CDR3: CASRDSSGRETQYF

size: few
length: 12
V: TRBV10-1
CDR3: CASRRLHYGYTF

size: NA
length: 14
V: TRBV7-2
CDR3: CASSLGGQFYGYTF

size: once
length: 16
V: TRBV19
CDR3: CASRETSGAITDTQYF

size: NA
length: 13
V: TRBV25-1
CDR3: CASSEYGYYEQYF

size: NA
length: 16
V: TRBV5-1
CDR3: CASSLAAGDGTDTQYF

size: NA
length: 14
V: TRBV18
CDR3: CASSPLRSNQPQHF

size: NA
length: 14
V: TRBV21-1
CDR3: CASSQTGKSYEQYF

size: NA
length: 13
V: TRBV5-1
CDR3: CASSLEGNYGYTF

size: NA
length: 15
V: TRBV19
CDR3: CASSIDVRGTGEQYF

size: NA
length: 15
V: TRBV28
CDR3: CASSVSGIGRNEQFF

size: NA
length: 16
V: TRBV5-1
CDR3: CASRPDRGRGTGELFF

size: NA
length: 17
V: TRBV3-1/TRBV3-2
CDR3: CASSPPDSSSGANVLTF

size: few
length: 15
V: TRBV27
CDR3: CASSLGREEGETQYF

size: NA
length: 14
V: TRBV24-1
CDR3: CATSDPGLPHEQFF

size: NA
length: 15
V: TRBV30
CDR3: CAWATRAGWDSPLHF

size: NA
length: 16
V: TRBV27
CDR3: CASSLSSGLGSYEQYF

size: NA
length: 14
V: TRBV19
CDR3: CASSTTGPNSPLHF

size: NA
length: 16
V: TRBV5-1
CDR3: CASSEAGRGAGETQYF

size: NA
length: 17
V: TRBV18
CDR3: CASSPPAQGASTGELFF

size: once
length: 14
V: TRBV4-3
CDR3: CASSQDNRGDEQFF